The present T cell receptor (beta chain) was sequenced within a study of blood T cell repertoires in COVID-19. At the level of the study: Spain, Italy and the United States supplied samples that represented acute and convalescent COVID-19. From T cells, B-cell-depleted T cells, or PBMCs came the material, which was cDNA or gDNA.

Original methodology: The assay estimated nucleated cells by amplifying reference gene primers. The data were produced by immunoSEQ multiplex PCR, yet TCRdb's version contains in-frame clones alone and is incomplete. Clone size and the V and J calls come from that table; the DNA yielded D and trimming. This table has 150,000 or so clones, about 85% appearing once. The CDR3 has 14 amino acids. J lost 2 bases, V lost 8 bases, and 7 bases had no gene match. The V gene's germline CDR1 is ENHRY and CDR2 SYGVKD. The Seattle patients, enrolled during active infection, were followed longitudinally. This chain uses TRBV10-3 with TRBJ2-3; 7 nucleotides line up with TRBD2. What was sequenced was peripheral blood. The TCR sequence derives from a woman aged 45-65 years with COVID-19, enrolled during active disease. The CDR3 DNA reads TGTGCCATCTCACAAGCGGGGTACACAGATACGCAGTATTTT. This encodes CAISQAGYTDTQYF.